The rows below give T cell receptor beta chains drawn from one sample of a study of cytomegalovirus exposure and HLA in healthy donors. The repertoire was sequenced with immunoSEQ multiplex PCR; TCRdb's copy has only in-frame clones and lacks some. The table has approximately 190,000 clones, roughly 80% seen once. The material sequenced was PBMCs. These receptors originate from a man aged 35-49 years in good health and CMV-seropositive. The CDR3 runs from the conserved cysteine through the conserved F or W. Clone size is given for some rows only: seen once, a few or many times, or a class if the clone is expanded.

len: 12; abundance: -; v_gene: TRBV27; j_gene: TRBJ2-2; CDR3aa: CASSFVSGELFF
len: 18; abundance: few; v_gene: TRBV25-1; j_gene: TRBJ2-3; CDR3aa: CASSTPRGPGVGTDTQYF
len: 17; abundance: -; v_gene: TRBV5-1; j_gene: TRBJ2-1; CDR3aa: CASTRNLAGGPNSEQFF
len: 11; abundance: -; v_gene: TRBV27; j_gene: TRBJ2-2; CDR3aa: CASRSLGELFF
len: 16; abundance: -; v_gene: TRBV7-2; j_gene: TRBJ2-1; CDR3aa: CASSNPTSGGDDEQFF
len: 15; abundance: -; v_gene: TRBV27; j_gene: TRBJ2-7; CDR3aa: CASSLWTGTGNEQYF
len: 13; abundance: -; v_gene: TRBV15; j_gene: TRBJ2-7; CDR3aa: CATSRAGTYEQYF
len: 15; abundance: -; v_gene: TRBV2; j_gene: TRBJ2-2; CDR3aa: CASSLTGANTGELFF
len: 13; abundance: -; v_gene: TRBV11-3; j_gene: TRBJ2-1; CDR3aa: CASSLRGVDEQFF
len: 16; abundance: -; v_gene: TRBV5-1; j_gene: TRBJ2-7; CDR3aa: CASSLMGSGASYEQYF
len: 16; abundance: once; v_gene: TRBV19; j_gene: TRBJ1-1; CDR3aa: CASSIFLGGVSTEAFF
len: 15; abundance: -; v_gene: TRBV15; j_gene: TRBJ2-5; CDR3aa: CATSGGGADQETQYF
len: 17; abundance: -; v_gene: TRBV2; j_gene: TRBJ2-5; CDR3aa: CASRRGLAGGQRETQYF
len: 13; abundance: -; v_gene: TRBV9; j_gene: TRBJ1-2; CDR3aa: CASSRDSNYGYTF
len: 13; abundance: -; v_gene: TRBV25-1; j_gene: TRBJ1-5; CDR3aa: CASSGTGVQPQHF
len: 14; abundance: -; v_gene: TRBV27; j_gene: TRBJ1-1; CDR3aa: CASSWGGSSTEAFF
len: 13; abundance: -; v_gene: TRBV2; j_gene: TRBJ1-6; CDR3aa: CASRRQGQSPLHF
len: 14; abundance: -; v_gene: TRBV19; j_gene: TRBJ2-7; CDR3aa: CASSITGSSYEQYF
len: 16; abundance: -; v_gene: TRBV4-1; j_gene: TRBJ2-7; CDR3aa: CASSQEQDRSNYEQYF
len: 13; abundance: few; v_gene: TRBV6-1; j_gene: TRBJ1-2; CDR3aa: CASSEKTGGGYTF
len: 15; abundance: -; v_gene: TRBV7-3; j_gene: TRBJ2-3; CDR3aa: CASSQTSGGWDTQYF
len: 13; abundance: -; v_gene: TRBV11-2; j_gene: TRBJ2-2; CDR3aa: CASSFVSSGELFF
len: 15; abundance: -; v_gene: TRBV2; j_gene: TRBJ1-5; CDR3aa: CASRADRGPNQPQHF
len: 14; abundance: -; v_gene: TRBV5-6; j_gene: TRBJ1-1; CDR3aa: CASSFGGGSLEAFF
len: 14; abundance: -; v_gene: TRBV6-6; j_gene: TRBJ2-2; CDR3aa: CASSYRGGTGELFF
len: 15; abundance: -; v_gene: TRBV7-2; j_gene: TRBJ1-1; CDR3aa: CASSSGDTLRTEAFF
len: 14; abundance: -; v_gene: TRBV30; j_gene: TRBJ2-7; CDR3aa: CAWKGKFNPYEQYF
len: 13; abundance: -; v_gene: TRBV10-1; j_gene: TRBJ1-1; CDR3aa: CASSESGRTEAFF
len: 19; abundance: few; v_gene: TRBV28; j_gene: TRBJ2-1; CDR3aa: CASSLLGGTGEGSYNEQFF
len: 16; abundance: few; v_gene: TRBV14; j_gene: TRBJ2-7; CDR3aa: CASSRRGLDSRGEQYF
len: 14; abundance: -; v_gene: TRBV29-1; j_gene: TRBJ1-1; CDR3aa: CSVTQGGGNTEAFF
len: 16; abundance: -; v_gene: TRBV7-2; j_gene: TRBJ1-5; CDR3aa: CASSLWGGEIGQPQHF
len: 13; abundance: -; v_gene: TRBV30; j_gene: TRBJ1-2; CDR3aa: CAWSADSNYGYTF
len: 16; abundance: few; v_gene: TRBV21-1; j_gene: TRBJ2-3; CDR3aa: CASSNPGTGTTDTQYF
len: 14; abundance: -; v_gene: TRBV6-1; j_gene: TRBJ2-5; CDR3aa: CASSGGTSGGEQYF
len: 16; abundance: -; v_gene: TRBV10-1; j_gene: TRBJ2-3; CDR3aa: CASSERGSNSENTQYF
len: 14; abundance: -; v_gene: TRBV28; j_gene: TRBJ2-2; CDR3aa: CASSFRSVVGELFF